These 8 T cell receptor beta chains originate from one sample sequenced in a study of response to subunit inactivated influenza vaccine. Each CDR3 protein is one row after TCRdb ran MiXCR on the RT-PCR reads. The sample consists of some 640,000 distinct CDR3 sequences, about 15% of them appearing once. Material: PBMCs from blood, obtained 14 to 15 days before vaccination. All receptors come from a man in his forties or fifties who received an inactivated influenza vaccine.

This chain uses TRBV7-2 with TRBJ2-5; 14 bases align to TRBD2. The length of the CDR3 is 15 residues. Trimming cost V 5 bases and J 6 bases; bases outside gene matches: 5. Germline assignment: CDR1 SGHTA and CDR2 FQGNSA. As DNA, the CDR3 is TGTGCCAGCAGCACGACTAGCGGGGGGGGGAAGACCCAGTACTTC. This codes for CASSTTSGGGKTQYF.

V gene TRBV11-2 combines with J gene TRBJ2-1; D not resolved. The length of the CDR3 is 12 residues. With 5 bases removed from V and 9 bases from J, the gap between germline ends came to 11 bases. In germline, CDR1 is SGHAT, CDR2 FQNNGV. CDR3 amino acids: CASSPTLREQFF. Here the CDR3 DNA reads TGTGCCAGCAGCCCAACCCTCCGTGAGCAGTTCTTC.

For this clonotype: A much larger clone differs by one base, so this may be a read error. The chain carries TRBV12-3 or TRBV12-4 and TRBJ2-3, with D perhaps assigned TRBD1 or TRBD2 (5 bases each). The CDR3 runs to 16 residues. V lost 1 base, J lost 1 base, and 12 bases lay in between. Written as DNA, the CDR3 is TGTGCCAGCAGTTTAGAAGGGCTGGGGGGCACAGATACGCAGTATTTT. It specifies CASSLEGLGGTDTQYF.

This clonotype was counted only a few times. The CDR3 DNA reads TGTGCCAGCAGTCTCTTTGGTCTAGCGGGGACCAAAACCGGGAATGAGCAGTTCTTC. This encodes CASSLFGLAGTKTGNEQFF. The chain couples TRBV6-2 or TRBV6-3 to TRBJ2-1; the match to TRBD2 covers 9 bases. After removal of 5 bases from V and 7 bases from J, the junction contained 21 bases not matched to a gene. This CDR3 comprises 19 residues. Germline CDR1 is MNHEY and CDR2 is SVGEGT.

This clonotype was recorded once. The V and J genes are TRBV7-9 and TRBJ2-5; 12 positions match TRBD2. This CDR3 comprises 17 residues. CDR1 is SEHNR and CDR2 is FQNEAQ in the germline V gene (reference sequence). V lost 5 bases and J lost 5; bases outside the gene matches: 12. CDR3 in DNA: TGTGCCAGCAGCCAAATCCCAGGCCTAGCGGGAGGGGAGACCCAGTACTTC. Translated, it gives CASSQIPGLAGGETQYF.

This clonotype was counted between two and nine times. The rearrangement links TRBV6-1 to TRBJ2-7; D call uncertain. CDR3 length: 14 amino acids. Trimming shortened V by 0 bases and J by 5 bases, and 11 bases separated the two germline ends. CDR1 MNHNS and CDR2 SASEGT come from the germline V gene. The CDR3 spells CASSEARKPNEQYF. CDR3 DNA sequence: TGTGCCAGCAGTGAAGCTCGGAAGCCCAACGAGCAGTACTTC.

V gene TRBV12-3 or TRBV12-4 combines with J gene TRBJ2-5, with D perhaps TRBD1 (5 bases). CDR3 size: 11 residues. V gave up 5 bases and J gave up 7 bases, with 8 bases separating them. Here the CDR3 DNA reads TGTGCCAGCAGTGATACAGGGACCCAGTACTTC. This translates into CASSDTGTQYF.

This clonotype was counted between two and nine times. The J gene is TRBJ1-6, the V gene TRBV6-5, with 7 bases matching TRBD1. The V segment lost 2 bases and the J segment 10 bases; nucleotides outside the gene matches: 5. Germline V gene sequence: CDR1 MNHEY, CDR2 SVGAGI. The CDR3 is 14 amino acids. DNA for the CDR3: TGTGCCAGCAGTTACGTACAGGGGAACTCACCCCTCCACTTT. Amino acids: CASSYVQGNSPLHF.